This TCR beta chain was sequenced for a study of blood T cell repertoires in COVID-19. Study details: The United States, Italy and Spain provided the acute and convalescent COVID-19 samples. In each case, the material was cDNA or gDNA derived from T cells, B-cell-depleted T cells, or PBMCs.

Authors' processing steps: Scientists estimated how many nucleated cells there were by amplifying reference gene primers. TCRdb keeps only in-frame clones here, not all; method: immunoSEQ multiplex PCR. That table supplies the V and J calls and clone size; D and trimming were determined from the DNA. The table shows about 140,000 clones, with about three quarters occurring only once. With 7 bases removed from V and 0 bases from J, the gap between germline ends came to 7 bases. Germline V CDR1 and CDR2: SNHLY, FYNNEI. This CDR3 spans 13 amino acids. The V call is TRBV2, the J call TRBJ1-5; no clear D gene. The sequencing sample was made of peripheral blood. The origin of this receptor is a woman aged 45-65 years with active or convalescent COVID-19. CDR3 DNA sequence: TGTGCCAGCATACAGAATAGCAATCAGCCCCAGCATTTT. It is translated as CASIQNSNQPQHF.